A selection of T cell receptor beta chains follows, all from one sample in a study of blood T cell repertoires in COVID-19. Data came from immunoSEQ multiplex PCR; TCRdb stores just in-frame clones and leaves some out. The data hold around 200,000 clones, with roughly 83% observed a single time. The source material was peripheral blood. These TCRs come from a woman aged 40 to 55 with COVID-19, enrolled during active disease. Each CDR3 is given with its conserved first and last residue. The order of the fields is V gene, clone size, D gene, J gene, CDR3 protein, CDR3 DNA. D genes are given only for firm matches. Not all rows give a size; the values are once, few, many and, for expanded clones, a class.

v_gene: TRBV4-3
abundance: NA
d_gene: TRBD1
j_gene: TRBJ1-1
CDR3aa: CASSQRTGETEAFF
CDR3nt: TGCGCCAGCAGCCAAAGGACAGGGGAGACTGAAGCTTTCTTT

v_gene: TRBV12-3/TRBV12-4
abundance: NA
d_gene: TRBD1
j_gene: TRBJ1-2
CDR3aa: CASSPDRGFGYTF
CDR3nt: TGTGCCAGCAGTCCCGACAGGGGCTTTGGCTACACCTTC

v_gene: TRBV3-1/TRBV3-2
abundance: few
d_gene: TRBD1
j_gene: TRBJ1-1
CDR3aa: CASSLPGGEAFF
CDR3nt: TGTGCCAGCAGCCTTCCAGGGGGAGAGGCTTTCTTT

v_gene: TRBV19
abundance: NA
d_gene: TRBD1
j_gene: TRBJ1-2
CDR3aa: CASSTGTGDYGYTF
CDR3nt: TGTGCCAGTAGTACCGGGACAGGAGACTATGGCTACACCTTC

v_gene: TRBV27
abundance: NA
d_gene: TRBD1
j_gene: TRBJ1-1
CDR3aa: CASRAIRTGGRAFF
CDR3nt: TGTGCCAGCAGAGCCATCAGGACAGGGGGCCGGGCTTTCTTT

v_gene: TRBV19
abundance: NA
d_gene: TRBD1
j_gene: TRBJ2-7
CDR3aa: CASSISGQGREQYF
CDR3nt: TGTGCCAGTAGTATCTCGGGACAGGGACGTGAGCAGTACTTC

v_gene: TRBV6-4
abundance: once
d_gene: TRBD1
j_gene: TRBJ1-2
CDR3aa: CASSPTGTGGGYTF
CDR3nt: TGTGCCAGCAGCCCGACGGGGACAGGGGGAGGCTACACCTTC

v_gene: TRBV9
abundance: NA
d_gene: NA
j_gene: TRBJ2-1
CDR3aa: CASSVDPGYDYNEQFF
CDR3nt: TGTGCCAGCAGCGTAGACCCGGGGTACGACTACAATGAGCAGTTCTTC

v_gene: TRBV4-3
abundance: once
d_gene: NA
j_gene: TRBJ2-2
CDR3aa: CASSQFGIGAIRTGELFF
CDR3nt: TGCGCCAGCAGCCAATTTGGTATCGGAGCGATTCGAACCGGGGAGCTGTTTTTT

v_gene: TRBV18
abundance: NA
d_gene: NA
j_gene: TRBJ1-1
CDR3aa: CASSPSSSPNTEAFF
CDR3nt: TGTGCCAGCTCACCCAGTTCCTCACCTAACACTGAAGCTTTCTTT

v_gene: TRBV7-9
abundance: NA
d_gene: NA
j_gene: TRBJ2-7
CDR3aa: CASSFVTVIASYEQYF
CDR3nt: TGTGCCAGCAGCTTCGTCACGGTGATAGCCTCCTACGAGCAGTACTTC

v_gene: TRBV11-1
abundance: NA
d_gene: NA
j_gene: TRBJ2-2
CDR3aa: CASSLYGYTGELFF
CDR3nt: TGTGCCAGCAGCTTGTACGGGTACACCGGGGAGCTGTTTTTT

v_gene: TRBV6-1
abundance: NA
d_gene: TRBD1
j_gene: TRBJ1-5
CDR3aa: CASSERTGGHQPQHF
CDR3nt: TGTGCCAGCAGTGAGCGGACAGGGGGTCATCAGCCCCAGCATTTT

v_gene: TRBV3-1/TRBV3-2
abundance: few
d_gene: NA
j_gene: TRBJ1-1
CDR3aa: CASSQGSVTNTEAFF
CDR3nt: TGTGCCAGCAGCCAAGGGTCAGTCACGAACACTGAAGCTTTCTTT

v_gene: TRBV3-1/TRBV3-2
abundance: NA
d_gene: NA
j_gene: TRBJ1-1
CDR3aa: CASSQWAGAVNTEAFF
CDR3nt: TGTGCCAGCAGCCAATGGGCAGGGGCCGTGAACACTGAAGCTTTCTTT

v_gene: TRBV5-5
abundance: NA
d_gene: NA
j_gene: TRBJ1-4
CDR3aa: CASSLEGHRSTNEKLFF
CDR3nt: TGTGCCAGCAGCTTGGAGGGACACCGATCAACTAATGAAAAACTGTTTTTT

v_gene: TRBV25-1
abundance: NA
d_gene: TRBD1
j_gene: TRBJ2-2
CDR3aa: CASSELGQITGELFF
CDR3nt: TGTGCCAGCAGTGAATTGGGACAGATCACCGGGGAGCTGTTTTTT

v_gene: TRBV27
abundance: NA
d_gene: NA
j_gene: TRBJ2-6
CDR3aa: CASSSLSGANVLTF
CDR3nt: TGTGCCAGCAGTTCGCTATCTGGGGCCAACGTCCTGACTTTC